Presented here are 6 T cell receptor beta chains from one specimen sequenced in a study of blood T cell repertoires in COVID-19. Sequencing was performed with immunoSEQ multiplex PCR; in TCRdb, only in-frame clones are kept and a portion is missing. The data contain hundreds of thousands of clones, about 83% of them singletons. The material sequenced was peripheral blood. These receptors came from a woman of 80 years or more with COVID-19, enrolled during active disease.

The V call is TRBV28, the J call TRBJ2-3; 12 bases match TRBD2. This CDR3 region has 17 residues. Germline V gene data show CDR1 as MDHEN and CDR2 as SYDVKM. The trim removed 4 bases at V and 2 bases at J, leaving 7 bases unmatched. The CDR3 region is CASSSLTSGGSTDTQYF. As DNA, the CDR3 is TGTGCCAGCAGTTCATTAACTAGCGGGGGGTCCACAGATACGCAGTATTTT. Using reference TRBV28 and TRBJ2-3 for the parts outside the CDR3, the full variable domain is DVKVTQSSRYLVKRTGEKVFLECVQDMDHENMFWYRQDPGLGLRLIYFSYDVKMKEKGDIPEGYSVSREKKERFSLILESASTNQTSMYLCASSSLTSGGSTDTQYFGPGTRLTVL.

The chain recombines TRBV5-4 with TRBJ1-6, with 7 nucleotides matching TRBD1. Germline V gene data show CDR1 as SGHNT and CDR2 as YYREEE (reference sequence). CDR3 length: 14 residues. Germline trimming cut 5 bases from V and 5 bases from J; bases unmatched to any gene: 4. CDR3 bases: TGTGCCAGCAGGGGACAGCAAGATAATTCACCCCTCCACTTT. It is translated as CASRGQQDNSPLHF.

This chain links TRBV30 with TRBJ1-1, with no clear D. The CDR3 extends over 12 amino acids. Germline assignment: CDR1 GTSNPN and CDR2 SVGIG (reference sequence). V was cut by 0 bases and J by 5 bases, with 7 bases left in between. CDR3 sequence (DNA): TGTGCCTGGAGTGTCTCCCGGACTGAAGCTTTCTTT. Residues: CAWSVSRTEAFF. Drawing the rest from reference TRBV30 and TRBJ1-1, the complete variable domain is SQTIHQWPATLVQPVGSPLSLECTVEGTSNPNLYWYRQAAGRGLQLLFYSVGIGQISSEVPQNLSASRPQDRQFILSSKKLLLSDSGFYLCAWSVSRTEAFFGQGTRLTVV.

The chain links TRBV30 to TRBJ2-1, with 12 bases that match TRBD2. J was trimmed by 4 bases and V by 0 bases; bases with no gene match: 13. CDR1 and CDR2 from the germline V gene are GTSNPN and SVGIG (reference sequence). The CDR3 length is 19 residues. CDR3: CAWSVRLTGLAGGYNEQFF. The CDR3 coding sequence is TGTGCCTGGAGTGTTAGGTTGACGGGACTAGCGGGCGGATACAATGAGCAGTTCTTC.

The chain employs TRBV2 and TRBJ2-7; the D gene is possibly TRBD1 (6 bases). Germline CDR1 reads SNHLY; CDR2 reads FYNNEI. The V end lost 7 bases, the J end lost 3 bases, and 16 bases lay between the germline ends. This CDR3 is 14 amino acids long. For the CDR3, the DNA is TGTGCCAGCATCCTACTTGGGACAAACTACGAGCAGTACGTC. Its protein is CASILLGTNYEQYV.

This rearrangement joins TRBV4-2 to TRBJ1-2, with 9 nucleotides matching TRBD1. CDR1 LGHNA and CDR2 YNFKEQ come from the germline V gene. The CDR3 is 15 amino acids. Trimming took 0 bases from V and 4 from J; bases not matched to a gene: 3. Here the CDR3 reads CASSQEAGQGYGYTF. The DNA for the CDR3 is TGTGCCAGCAGCCAAGAGGCGGGACAGGGCTATGGCTACACCTTC.